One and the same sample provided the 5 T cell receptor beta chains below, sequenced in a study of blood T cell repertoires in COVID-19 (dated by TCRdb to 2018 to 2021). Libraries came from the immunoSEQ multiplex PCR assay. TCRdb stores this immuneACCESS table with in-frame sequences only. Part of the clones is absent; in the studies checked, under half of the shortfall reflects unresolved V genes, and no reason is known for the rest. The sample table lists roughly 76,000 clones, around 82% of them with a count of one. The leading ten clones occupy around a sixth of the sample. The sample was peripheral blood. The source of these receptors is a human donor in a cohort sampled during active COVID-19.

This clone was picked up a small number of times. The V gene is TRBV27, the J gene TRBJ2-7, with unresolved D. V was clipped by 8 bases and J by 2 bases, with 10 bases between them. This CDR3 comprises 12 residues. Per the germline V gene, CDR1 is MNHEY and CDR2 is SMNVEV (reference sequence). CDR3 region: CASGERPYEQYF. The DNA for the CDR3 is TGTGCCAGCGGCGAGCGACCCTACGAGCAGTACTTC.

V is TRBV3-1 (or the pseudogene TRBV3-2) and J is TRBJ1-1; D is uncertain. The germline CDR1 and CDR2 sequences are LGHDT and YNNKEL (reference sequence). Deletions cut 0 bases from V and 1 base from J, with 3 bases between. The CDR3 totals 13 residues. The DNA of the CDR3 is TGTGCCAGCAGCCAAGACAAGAACACTGAAGCTTTCTTT. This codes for CASSQDKNTEAFF.

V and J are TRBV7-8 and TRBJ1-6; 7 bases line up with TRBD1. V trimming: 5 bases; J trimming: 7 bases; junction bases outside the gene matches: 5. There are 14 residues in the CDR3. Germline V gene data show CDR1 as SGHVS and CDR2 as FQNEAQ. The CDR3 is CASSRTGSNSPLHF. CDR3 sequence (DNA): TGTGCCAGCAGCCGGACAGGTTCGAATTCACCCCTCCACTTT.

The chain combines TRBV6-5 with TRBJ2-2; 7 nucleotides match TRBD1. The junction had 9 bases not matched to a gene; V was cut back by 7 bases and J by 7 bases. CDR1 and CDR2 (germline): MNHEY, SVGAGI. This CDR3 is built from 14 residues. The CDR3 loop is CASTQLGQDGELFF. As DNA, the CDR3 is TGTGCCAGCACTCAGCTCGGACAGGACGGGGAGCTGTTTTTT.

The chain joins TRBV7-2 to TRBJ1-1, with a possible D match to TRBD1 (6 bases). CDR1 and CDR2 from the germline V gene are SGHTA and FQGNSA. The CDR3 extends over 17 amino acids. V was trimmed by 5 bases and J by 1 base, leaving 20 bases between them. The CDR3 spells CASSPLGGGTPNTEAFF. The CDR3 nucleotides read TGTGCCAGCAGCCCACTAGGTGGTGGGACACCGAACACTGAAGCTTTCTTT.